This entry lists 11 T cell receptor beta chains sequenced from one sample in a study of blood T cell repertoires in COVID-19. Assay used: immunoSEQ multiplex PCR; TCRdb lists only in-frame clones, some missing. This table holds a few hundred thousand clones, 86% found once. Sequences were obtained from peripheral blood. These receptors all come from a man between 18 and 29 years old with active or convalescent COVID-19.

The V gene is TRBV13, the J gene TRBJ1-4; tentatively, D is TRBD1 (6 bases). This CDR3 has 14 residues. Germline-derived CDR1 and CDR2 are PRHDT and FYEKMQ (reference sequence). Trimming took off 6 bases at V and 3 bases at J, with 11 bases between the two ends. As DNA, the CDR3 is TGTGCCAGCAGTTCCAGGGGCCCTAATGAAAAACTGTTTTTT. This encodes CASSSRGPNEKLFF.

This chain joins TRBV3-1 (or the pseudogene TRBV3-2) and TRBJ1-2; TRBD1 matches at 8 bases. Germline V CDR1 and CDR2: LGHDT, YNNKEL (reference sequence). This CDR3 has 13 residues. With V trimmed by 0 bases and J by 8 bases, 2 bases remained unmatched. The CDR3 bases are TGTGCCAGCAGCCAAGATAGGGACAGGGGCTACACCTTC. Protein sequence: CASSQDRDRGYTF.

The chain has TRBV27 and TRBJ2-1; D might be TRBD1 (5 bases). The CDR3 has 17 residues. From germline, CDR1 is MNHEY and CDR2 SMNVEV (reference sequence). V shed 4 bases and J shed 0 bases, with 16 bases lying between them. The CDR3 DNA follows: TGTGCCAGCAGTTCACCGATCAATAGGGGCTCCTACAATGAGCAGTTCTTC. Its translation: CASSSPINRGSYNEQFF.

CDR3 sequence (DNA): TGTGCCAGCCGAACTAGCGGGGCCAACACCGGGGAGCTGTTTTTT. This gives the protein CASRTSGANTGELFF. The chain uses TRBV7-2 and TRBJ2-2, with TRBD2 identical over 10 bases. The CDR3 totals 15 residues. J was trimmed by 2 bases and V by 8 bases; bases with no gene match: 5. Germline V gives CDR1 SGHTA, CDR2 FQGNSA.

V is TRBV25-1 and J is TRBJ1-3, with D possibly matching TRBD1 (6 bases). The germline gives CDR1 MGHDK, CDR2 SYGVNS. The CDR3 consists of 12 residues. V lost 8 bases, J lost 7 bases, and 12 bases lay in between. The CDR3 spells CASGGARNTIYF. In DNA, the CDR3 is TGTGCCAGCGGGGGGGCCAGGAACACCATATATTTT.

J is TRBJ2-3 and V is TRBV5-1; D is perhaps TRBD2 (5 bases). Trimming removed 1 base from V and 6 bases from J, with 12 bases in between. The germline V gene encodes CDR1 SGHRS and CDR2 YFSETQ. This CDR3 is 14 amino acids long. CDR3 in DNA: TGCGCCAGCAGCTTGTACGGGGAGCGGGATACGCAGTATTTT. Protein: CASSLYGERDTQYF.

This clone has just one count. The chain joins TRBV7-2 to TRBJ2-7; 7 nucleotides align to TRBD2. The V segment lost 2 bases and the J segment 3 bases; nucleotides outside the gene matches: 7. The CDR3 length is 15 residues. Germline lookup yields CDR1 SGHTA and CDR2 FQGNSA. The CDR3 region has the DNA TGTGCCAGCAGCTTAATCCGGGACTATCTCTACGAGCAGTACTTC. Translated: CASSLIRDYLYEQYF.

The chain recombines TRBV28 with TRBJ1-1; the D is unclear. This CDR3 is built from 13 residues. The V and J ends lost 3 bases and 11 bases respectively, with 16 bases between them. Per germline, CDR1 MDHEN and CDR2 SYDVKM. The DNA for the CDR3 is TGTGCCAGCAGTTTTCACAGCCCCTCCGATGCTTTCTTT. As protein: CASSFHSPSDAFF.

This clone has more than one count but fewer than ten. The gene calls are TRBV29-1 and TRBJ1-4; maybe TRBD1 (5 bases). V shed 3 bases and J shed 6 bases, with 11 bases lying between them. This CDR3 has 13 amino acids. Per germline, CDR1 SQVTM and CDR2 ANQGSEA. The DNA of the CDR3 is TGCAGCGTTGACGTTGGAGGGGATGAAAAACTGTTTTTT. It translates to CSVDVGGDEKLFF.

The chain combines TRBV7-9 with TRBJ2-3; 8 positions agree with TRBD1. The CDR3 extends over 16 amino acids. The junction had 13 bases not matched to a gene; V was cut back by 3 bases and J by 8 bases. The germline V gene encodes CDR1 SEHNR and CDR2 FQNEAQ (reference sequence). The CDR3: CASSFPRQGRKGTQYF. CDR3 nucleotides: TGTGCCAGCAGCTTCCCGAGACAGGGGAGGAAGGGTACGCAGTATTTT.

The chain joins TRBV19 to TRBJ1-3; 8 bases map to TRBD1. The CDR3 is 16 amino acids. With V trimmed by 1 base and J by 0 bases, 2 bases remained unmatched. Germline CDR1 LNHDA, CDR2 SQIVND (reference sequence). The CDR3 sequence: CASSIGQGISGNTIYF. The CDR3 coding sequence is TGTGCCAGTAGTATAGGACAGGGGATCTCTGGAAACACCATATATTTT. The full variable domain, its missing parts supplied by reference TRBV19 and TRBJ1-3, is DGGITQSPKYLFRKEGQNVTLSCEQNLNHDAMYWYRQDPGQGLRLIYYSQIVNDFQKGDIAEGYSVSREKKESFPLTVTSAQKNPTAFYLCASSIGQGISGNTIYFGEGSWLTVV.